This T cell receptor beta chain appears in the sequencing data of a study of blood T cells in healthy people across ages. Losses at the gene ends were 0 bases for V and 4 bases for J; bases not matched to a gene: 6. CDR1 is SGHNT and CDR2 is YENEEA in the germline V gene. This CDR3 comprises 16 residues. This clonotype turned up a few times. With a J-beta primer mix and a sample-barcoded 5' primer, a second PCR ran roughly 6 to 11 cycles. TCRdb re-derived calls from the 5' RACE reads in MiXCR, one entry per CDR3 protein. The repertoire includes hundreds of thousands of distinct CDR3 sequences, less than 25% of them detected once, and roughly 10% sits in the top ten. This sample also appeared in a second study, on T cells of mothers and their children. This second report adds: In the second PCR, M1S primer introduced barcodes and 2-4 random bases. Sequencing revealed no T cell clones that were persistent and microchimeric.

The sample comprised blood. The rearrangement uses TRBV11-3 and TRBJ1-5; 7 positions match TRBD1. This sequence was found in a boy aged 5-17 years in good health. CDR3 in amino acids: CASSLDRTGRNQPQHF. In DNA, the CDR3 is TGTGCCAGCAGCTTAGATAGGACAGGAAGGAATCAGCCCCAGCATTTT.